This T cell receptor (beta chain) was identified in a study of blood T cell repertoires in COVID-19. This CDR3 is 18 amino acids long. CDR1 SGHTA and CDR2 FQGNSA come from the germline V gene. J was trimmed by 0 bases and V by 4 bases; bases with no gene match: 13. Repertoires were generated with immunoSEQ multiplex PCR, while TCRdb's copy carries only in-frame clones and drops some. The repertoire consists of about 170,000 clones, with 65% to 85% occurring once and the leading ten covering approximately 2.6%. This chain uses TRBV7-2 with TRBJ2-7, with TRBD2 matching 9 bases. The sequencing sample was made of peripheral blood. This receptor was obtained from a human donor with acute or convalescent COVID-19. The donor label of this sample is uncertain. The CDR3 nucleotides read TGTGCCAGCAGCTCCTGGCCCCTTGCGGGAGGGCCCTCCTACGAGCAGTACTTC. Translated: CASSSWPLAGGPSYEQYF.